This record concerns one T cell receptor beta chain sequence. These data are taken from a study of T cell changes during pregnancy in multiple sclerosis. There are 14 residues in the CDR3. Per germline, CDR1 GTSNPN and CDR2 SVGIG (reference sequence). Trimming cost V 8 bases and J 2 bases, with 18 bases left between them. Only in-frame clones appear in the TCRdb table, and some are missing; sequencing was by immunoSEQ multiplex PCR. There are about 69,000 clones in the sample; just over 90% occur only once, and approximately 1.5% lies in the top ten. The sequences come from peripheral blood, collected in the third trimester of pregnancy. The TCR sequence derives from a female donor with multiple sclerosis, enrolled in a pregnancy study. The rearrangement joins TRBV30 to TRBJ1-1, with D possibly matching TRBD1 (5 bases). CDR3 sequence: CAMLAGKYNTEAFF. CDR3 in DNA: TGTGCCATGTTAGCAGGGAAATATAACACTGAAGCTTTCTTT.